Included here is one T cell receptor beta chain sequence, with context. The antigen remains unidentified. This entry comes from a study of cytomegalovirus exposure and HLA in healthy donors. Findings of the study overall: Donors were assumed by presence/absence analyses to have roughly uniform sequencing depth.

With 60 Vbeta and 13 Jbeta primers, the PCR was carried out. TCRdb's table, derived via immunoSEQ multiplex PCR, lists solely in-frame clones and lacks some. The data contain 210,000 or so clones, 70% to 85% of them singletons. What was sequenced was PBMCs. The sequence came from a middle-aged woman in good health and CMV-seronegative.

CDR3 in DNA: TGCGCCAGCAGCCAAGAGATGGGAGGGTACTCCTACAATGAGCAGTTCTTC. Protein product: CASSQEMGGYSYNEQFF. The V call is TRBV4-1, the J call TRBJ2-1, with TRBD2 matching over 7 bases. Germline V lookup: CDR1 MGHRA, CDR2 YSYEKL. Trimming cost V 0 bases and J 0 bases; bases outside gene matches: 5. The CDR3 sequence is 17 residues long.